A few counts support the clone carrying this TCR beta chain. The record originates from a study of cytomegalovirus exposure and HLA in healthy donors. The PCR contained 60 Vbeta and 13 Jbeta primers. Data came from immunoSEQ multiplex PCR; TCRdb stores just in-frame clones and leaves some out. The table shows over 80,000 clones, with about 67% occurring only once. CDR1 and CDR2 (germline): MNHEY, SMNVEV (reference sequence). The CDR3 consists of 14 residues. Trimming left V 3 bases short and J 8 bases short, with 13 bases between. The sequenced sample was PBMCs. The TCR sequence derives from a woman aged 18-29 years in good health and CMV-seropositive. The J gene is TRBJ1-4, the V gene TRBV27, with a tentative D call TRBD1 (5 bases). CDR3 loop: CASSLGMGGEKLFF. The CDR3 region has the DNA TGTGCCAGCAGTTTGGGCATGGGGGGGGAAAAACTGTTTTTT.